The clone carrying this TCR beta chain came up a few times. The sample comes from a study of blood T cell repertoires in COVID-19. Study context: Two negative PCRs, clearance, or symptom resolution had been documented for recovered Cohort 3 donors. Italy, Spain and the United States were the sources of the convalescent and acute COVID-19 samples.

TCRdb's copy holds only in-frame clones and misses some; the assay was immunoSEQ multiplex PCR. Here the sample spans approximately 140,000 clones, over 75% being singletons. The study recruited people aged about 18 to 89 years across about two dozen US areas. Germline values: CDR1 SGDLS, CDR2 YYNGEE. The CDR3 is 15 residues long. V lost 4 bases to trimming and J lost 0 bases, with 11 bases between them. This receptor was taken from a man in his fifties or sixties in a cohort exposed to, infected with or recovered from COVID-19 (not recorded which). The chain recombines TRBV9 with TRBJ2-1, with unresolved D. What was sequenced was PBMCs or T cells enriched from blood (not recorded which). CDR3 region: CASSPYWSSYNEQFF. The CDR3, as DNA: TGTGCCAGCAGCCCTTACTGGAGCTCCTACAATGAGCAGTTCTTC.